These T cell receptor beta chains were read from a single sample in a study of blood T cell repertoires in COVID-19. Sequenced by immunoSEQ multiplex PCR; TCRdb stores in-frame clones only, minus some. There are about 250,000 clones in the sample; more than 70% occur only once, and roughly 5.7% lies in the top ten. Sequenced material: peripheral blood. These receptors came from a man of 80 years or more with acute or convalescent COVID-19. CDR3s include the opening cysteine and the closing phenylalanine or tryptophan. The D gene is left open where the match is weak. Clone size, where shown, is once, few, many, or a class for clones that have expanded.

TRBD2	-	TRBV5-4	TRBJ2-7	CASSLQAGADEQYF	TGTGCCAGCAGCTTGCAAGCGGGAGCGGACGAGCAGTACTTC
TRBD1	-	TRBV18	TRBJ2-7	CASSPTLDRAGEQYF	TGTGCCAGCTCTCCAACCCTGGACAGGGCGGGAGAGCAGTACTTC
-	-	TRBV9	TRBJ1-2	CASSVLTGIDYGYTF	TGTGCCAGCAGCGTTCTTACAGGGATCGACTATGGCTACACCTTC
TRBD1	-	TRBV30	TRBJ1-6	CAWSLRGPYANSPLHF	TGTGCCTGGAGTCTCAGGGGGCCCTACGCTAATTCACCCCTCCACTTT
TRBD1	-	TRBV5-1	TRBJ2-7	CASSLNPGTVTYYEQYF	TGCGCCAGCAGCTTAAATCCCGGGACAGTGACCTACTACGAGCAGTACTTC
-	once	TRBV2	TRBJ2-7	CASSQSIGYEQYF	TGTGCCAGTAGCCAGTCGATAGGCTACGAGCAGTACTTC
TRBD2	-	TRBV5-4	TRBJ2-1	CASSVTGTSGGNEQFF	TGTGCCAGCAGCGTGACCGGGACTAGCGGAGGGAATGAGCAGTTCTTC
-	-	TRBV7-9	TRBJ1-5	CASSGGTSQGNQPQHF	TGTGCCAGCAGCGGAGGGACCTCGCAAGGCAATCAGCCCCAGCATTTT
-	-	TRBV7-2	TRBJ2-1	CASSLVWGRNYNEQFF	TGTGCCAGCAGCTTAGTCTGGGGCAGGAATTACAATGAGCAGTTCTTC
-	-	TRBV5-4	TRBJ2-7	CASSLSTEPLDEQYF	TGTGCCAGCAGCTTGTCGACTGAGCCCCTGGACGAGCAGTACTTC
TRBD1	-	TRBV7-2	TRBJ1-5	CASSFLDRDDQPQHF	TGTGCCAGCAGCTTCCTGGACAGGGACGATCAGCCCCAGCATTTT
TRBD1	-	TRBV2	TRBJ1-2	CASSEGQGEIGGYTF	TGTGCCAGCAGTGAAGGACAGGGGGAGATTGGAGGCTACACCTTC
-	-	TRBV10-3	TRBJ2-3	CAIRTQGTSTDTQYF	TGTGCCATCAGAACACAGGGCACTAGCACAGATACGCAGTATTTT
-	-	TRBV15	TRBJ1-1	CATSRVRAMNTEAFF	TGTGCCACCAGCAGAGTCAGGGCCATGAACACTGAAGCTTTCTTT
TRBD2	-	TRBV5-1	TRBJ2-7	CASRRGSGSYEQYF	TGCGCCAGCAGGAGGGGGAGCGGGAGTTACGAGCAGTACTTC
TRBD2	-	TRBV27	TRBJ2-4	CASSSEGTSGRGFRGKNIQYF	TGTGCCAGCAGTTCAGAGGGAACTAGCGGGAGAGGTTTCCGGGGCAAAAACATTCAGTACTTC